This TCR beta chain comes out of a study of blood T cell repertoires in COVID-19 (dated by TCRdb to 2019 to 2021). In terms of the full investigation: Samples from collaborators originated in the United States, Italy and Spain and spanned both the acute and convalescent phases of COVID-19. The prospective study material was composed of cDNA or gDNA derived from T cells, B-cell-depleted T cells, or PBMCs. Deeply sampled blood TCRbeta repertoires from subjects exposed to, actively infected with, or recovered from COVID-19 were included in the dataset. The repertoires were released in a freely available public database intended as a resource for research on the immune response to SARS-CoV-2. Samples were obtained from the ongoing ImmuneRACE study (first 160 participants) and from 1,254 subjects provided by 6 global collaborators. The sample metadata nearly always contained a de-identified subject ID, COVID-19 status, age in years and sex. Where available, HLA class I and class II types were taken from metadata supplied by the sample provider and were not determined by assay-based typing.

TCRbeta CDR3 regions were amplified from genomic DNA using the immunoSEQ Assay, a bias-controlled multiplex PCR. Processing in the source paper ran as follows. The number of nucleated cells in each sample was estimated by amplification of reference gene primers within the assay. Sequence reads were collapsed and filtered to measure the absolute abundance of every unique TCRbeta CDR3 rearrangement. For each sample, productive Simpson clonality was calculated by taking the square root of Simpson's diversity index across productive rearrangements. TCRdb limited this immuneACCESS table to in-frame rearrangements with V and J called. A share of clones is missing; checked studies link under half to unresolved V genes, and the rest is unexplained. Clonal size and the V and J genes are those of that table, whereas D and trimming came from the DNA. This sample is represented by around 94,000 clones; approximately 92% of them were singletons. In total, the top ten clones hold about 4% of the sample.

Collaborating institutions collected whole blood in K2EDTA tubes following their own protocols. For TCRbeta analysis, collaborators shipped samples as frozen whole blood, isolated PBMCs, or DNA extracted from either of those sample types. CDR1 and CDR2, per the germline V gene (reference sequence), are MNHEY and SMNVEV. The CDR3 sequence holds 14 residues, the cysteine and phenylalanine included. The entry retains the CDR3 DNA only, 42 bases that are in frame from base 1. Trimming takes 5 bases off V and 3 bases off J; junction bases not matched to a gene: 7. The full study reports these points: How much clinical and demographic metadata was included differed by source and by participant, and the metadata was provided uncurated.

On this clone itself: What antigen it recognizes has not been identified. It has no much larger one-base neighbor in the sample; base qualities were not kept.

Source material: peripheral blood. The rearrangement combines TRBV27 with TRBJ2-7; 7 central nucleotides agree with TRBD1. The source of this sequence is a man younger than 35 with acute or convalescent COVID-19. The nucleotides read TGTGCCAGCAGTAGACAGGGAGCCAGCTACGAGCAGTACTTC. It encodes CASSRQGASYEQYF.